This T cell receptor (beta chain) was sequenced in a study of T-cell reconstitution after alpha-beta-depleted transplantation in children. For this clonotype: Germline and junction disagree at one end, which may indicate a read error.

This CDR3 has 12 amino acids. Germline CDR1 and CDR2: SNHLY and FYNNEI. TCRbeta library preparation incorporated unique molecular identifiers. Each CDR3 protein gets one entry after TCRdb re-called the PCR reads with MiXCR. The sample yields about 230,000 distinct CDR3 sequences, about 8.8% seen once. The chain carries TRBV2 and TRBJ1-2; no reliable D call. The TCR originated in a human donor who donated a stem cell graft to a child with SCID. Sequenced here: PBMCs from the stem cell graft donor, sampled from the stem cell graft. The CDR3: CASSDDVYGDSF. As DNA, the CDR3 is TGTGCCAGCAGTGATGATGTCTATGGCGACTCCTTC.